Following are 12 T cell receptor beta chains from one sample sequenced in a study of monozygotic twins with inflammatory bowel disease. Each CDR3 protein gets one entry in TCRdb, which reprocessed the 5' RACE reads and gives no DNA. Its table records about 420,000 distinct CDR3 sequences. The source material was blood. These TCRs come from a human donor with ulcerative colitis or Crohn's disease, or a healthy co-twin of an affected twin (not recorded which).

This chain joins TRBV14 and TRBJ2-5. Germline-derived CDR1 and CDR2 are SGHDN and FVKESK. This CDR3 has 14 amino acids. CDR3 residues: CASSPLGMQETQYF. The whole variable domain, remainder taken from reference TRBV14 and TRBJ2-5, is EAGVTQFPSHSVIEKGQTVTLRCDPISGHDNLYWYRRVMGKEIKFLLHFVKESKQDESGMPNNRFLAERTGGTYSTLKVQPAELEDSGVYFCASSPLGMQETQYFGPGTRLLVL.

The genes are TRBV6-5 and TRBJ1-4. Germline assignment: CDR1 MNHEY and CDR2 SVGAGI. The CDR3 runs to 13 residues. The chain's CDR3 is CASSPKGNEKLFF.

V usage is TRBV4-3 and J usage is TRBJ2-7; TCRdb selects TRBD1, and the lack of DNA leaves this call unchecked. Germline V lookup: CDR1 LGHNA, CDR2 YSLEER. CDR3 length: 14 amino acids. CDR3: CASSQAPGIHEQYF.

V and J are TRBV6-5 and TRBJ2-3; there is no DNA to check the TCRdb D call of TRBD1. The CDR3 spans 15 residues. CDR1 is MNHEY, CDR2 SVGAGI, per germline. CDR3 sequence reads: CASSYGGQGKDTQYF.

The genes are TRBV11-2 and TRBJ1-4. CDR1 and CDR2 from the germline V gene are SGHAT and FQNNGV. The CDR3 has 14 amino acids. This CDR3 is CASTYGRNNEKLFF.

The V gene is TRBV28, the J gene TRBJ2-5. CDR1 and CDR2 from the germline V gene are MDHEN and SYDVKM. The CDR3 has 12 amino acids. CDR3: CASSFARQTQYF.

This chain's CDR3 is CASSPLFRQDEQYF. This sequence joins TRBV5-1 and TRBJ2-7; TCRdb indicates TRBD1, and absent DNA this call remains unverified. Germline V CDR1 and CDR2: SGHRS, YFSETQ. The CDR3 extends over 14 amino acids.

The rearrangement joins TRBV12-3 or TRBV12-4 to TRBJ1-5; TCRdb reports TRBD1, a call that lacks DNA to check it against. This CDR3 comprises 16 residues. Here the CDR3 reads CASTSVGQGFGQPQHF.

The chain uses TRBV4-3 and TRBJ2-7. This CDR3 spans 17 amino acids. CDR1 is LGHNA and CDR2 is YSLEER in the germline V gene. The chain's CDR3 is CASSQEASSGSSYEQYF.

V gene TRBV28 combines with J gene TRBJ2-2; TCRdb outputs TRBD1, but without DNA this stays unchecked. This CDR3 comprises 15 residues. Germline CDR1 reads MDHEN; CDR2 reads SYDVKM. The CDR3 sequence is CASRRDTVNTGELFF.

The genes are TRBV5-5 and TRBJ2-1; the TRBD1 assignment by TCRdb is unverifiable without DNA. CDR1 and CDR2 (germline): SGHKS, YYEKEE (reference sequence). This CDR3 is 15 amino acids long. CDR3 in amino acids: CASSLLGGGMDEQFF.

The V gene is TRBV5-1, the J gene TRBJ2-5. Germline-derived CDR1 and CDR2 are SGHRS and YFSETQ. CDR3 length: 15 residues. CDR3: CASSLVDTYQETQYF.